What follows describes a single T cell receptor (beta chain). The antigen remains unidentified. The germline V and J ends were trimmed by 4 bases and 9 bases, with 26 bases remaining between them. This CDR3 is built from 18 residues. The germline V gene has CDR1 SGHNT and CDR2 YYREEE (reference sequence). The data stem from a study of cytomegalovirus exposure and HLA in healthy donors. General study points: The authors later linked a missense DCLRE1C variant to TCR beta V- and J-gene trimming.

A multiplex PCR was run with 60 Vbeta primers and 13 Jbeta primers. The repertoire was sequenced with immunoSEQ multiplex PCR; TCRdb's copy has only in-frame clones and lacks some. This table has under 250,000 clones, over 65% appearing once. Specimen: PBMCs. The receptor was derived from a human donor in good health. The V call is TRBV5-4, the J call TRBJ1-6; a weak D match, TRBD1 (6 bases). DNA of the CDR3: TGTGCCAGCAGCGCCCTCGTGGCGGGGGCGAGAGTCGGTTCACCCCTCCACTTT. Its protein is CASSALVAGARVGSPLHF.